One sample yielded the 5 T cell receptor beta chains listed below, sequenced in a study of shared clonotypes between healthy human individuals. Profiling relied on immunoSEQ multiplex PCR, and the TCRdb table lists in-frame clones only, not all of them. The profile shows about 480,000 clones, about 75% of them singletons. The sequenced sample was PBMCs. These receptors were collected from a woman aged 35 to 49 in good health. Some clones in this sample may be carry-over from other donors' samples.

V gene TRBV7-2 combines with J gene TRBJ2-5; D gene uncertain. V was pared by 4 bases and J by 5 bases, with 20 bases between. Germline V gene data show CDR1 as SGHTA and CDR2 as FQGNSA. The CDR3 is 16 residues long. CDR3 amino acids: CASSSRKAPGGETQYF. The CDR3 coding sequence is TGTGCCAGCAGCTCCCGTAAGGCTCCGGGTGGGGAGACCCAGTACTTC. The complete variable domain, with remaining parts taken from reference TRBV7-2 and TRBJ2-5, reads GAGVSQSPSNKVTEKGKDVELRCDPISGHTALYWYRQSLGQGLEFLIYFQGNSAPDKSGLPSDRFSAERTGGSVSTLTIQRTQQEDSAVYLCASSSRKAPGGETQYFGPGTRLLVL.

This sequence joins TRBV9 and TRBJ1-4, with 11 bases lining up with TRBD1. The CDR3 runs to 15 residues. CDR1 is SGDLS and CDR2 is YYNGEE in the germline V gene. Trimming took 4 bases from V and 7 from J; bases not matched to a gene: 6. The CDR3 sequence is CASSRAGTGGEKLFF. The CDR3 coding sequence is TGTGCCAGCAGCAGAGCCGGGACAGGGGGTGAAAAACTGTTTTTT. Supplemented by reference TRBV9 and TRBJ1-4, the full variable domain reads DSGVTQTPKHLITATGQRVTLRCSPRSGDLSVYWYQQSLDQGLQFLIQYYNGEERAKGNILERFSAQQFPDLHSELNLSSLELGDSALYFCASSRAGTGGEKLFFGSGTQLSVL.

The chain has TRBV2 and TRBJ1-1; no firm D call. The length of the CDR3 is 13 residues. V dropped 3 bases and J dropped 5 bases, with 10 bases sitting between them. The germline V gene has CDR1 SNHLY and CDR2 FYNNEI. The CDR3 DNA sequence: TGTGCCAGCAGTGACGAGGGAGAGACTGAAGCTTTCTTT. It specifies CASSDEGETEAFF. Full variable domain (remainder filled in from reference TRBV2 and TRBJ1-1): EPEVTQTPSHQVTQMGQEVILRCVPISNHLYFYWYRQILGQKVEFLVSFYNNEISEKSEIFDDQFSVERPDGSNFTLKIRSTKLEDSAMYFCASSDEGETEAFFGQGTRLTVV.

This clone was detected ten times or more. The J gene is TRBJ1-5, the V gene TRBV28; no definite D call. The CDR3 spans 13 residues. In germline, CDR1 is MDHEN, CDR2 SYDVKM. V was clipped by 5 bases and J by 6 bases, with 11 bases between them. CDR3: CASSIPTAQPQHF. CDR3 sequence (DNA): TGTGCCAGCAGTATTCCGACGGCTCAGCCCCAGCATTTT.

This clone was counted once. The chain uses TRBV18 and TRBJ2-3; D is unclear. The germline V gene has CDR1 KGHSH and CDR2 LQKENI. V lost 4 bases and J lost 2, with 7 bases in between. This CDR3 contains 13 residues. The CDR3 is CASSRGPTDTQYF. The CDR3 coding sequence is TGTGCCAGCTCACGGGGTCCCACAGATACGCAGTATTTT.